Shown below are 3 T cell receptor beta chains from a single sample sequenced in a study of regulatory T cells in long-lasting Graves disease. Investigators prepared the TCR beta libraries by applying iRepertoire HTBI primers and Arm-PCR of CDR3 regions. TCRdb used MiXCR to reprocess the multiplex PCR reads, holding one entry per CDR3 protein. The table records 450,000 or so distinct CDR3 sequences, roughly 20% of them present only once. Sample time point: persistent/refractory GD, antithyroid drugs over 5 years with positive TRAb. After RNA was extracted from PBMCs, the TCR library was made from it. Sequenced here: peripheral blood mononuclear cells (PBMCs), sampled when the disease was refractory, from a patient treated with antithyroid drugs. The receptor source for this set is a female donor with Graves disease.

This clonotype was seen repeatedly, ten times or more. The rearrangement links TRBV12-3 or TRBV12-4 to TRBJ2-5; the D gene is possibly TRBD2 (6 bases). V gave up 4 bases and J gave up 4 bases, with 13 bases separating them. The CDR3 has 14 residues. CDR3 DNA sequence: TGTGCCAGCAGTTCAATGCAGGGAGGAGAGACCCAGTACTTC. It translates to CASSSMQGGETQYF.

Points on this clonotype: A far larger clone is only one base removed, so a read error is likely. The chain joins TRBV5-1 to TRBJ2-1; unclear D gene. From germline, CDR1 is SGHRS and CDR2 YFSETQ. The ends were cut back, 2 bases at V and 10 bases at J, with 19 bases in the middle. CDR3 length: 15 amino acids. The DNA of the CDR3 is TGCGCCAGCAGCTTAGGCAGCCTCAGTTCCTACGAGCAGTTCTTC. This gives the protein CASSLGSLSSYEQFF.

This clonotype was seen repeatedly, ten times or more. Here the CDR3 reads CASSLTASGGYGYTF. In nucleotides, the CDR3 is TGTGCCAGCAGTTTGACGGCCTCAGGCGGCTATGGCTACACCTTC. The chain recombines TRBV12-3 or TRBV12-4 with TRBJ1-2, with unresolved D. This CDR3 has 15 residues. The V and J ends lost 3 bases and 4 bases respectively, with 15 bases between them.